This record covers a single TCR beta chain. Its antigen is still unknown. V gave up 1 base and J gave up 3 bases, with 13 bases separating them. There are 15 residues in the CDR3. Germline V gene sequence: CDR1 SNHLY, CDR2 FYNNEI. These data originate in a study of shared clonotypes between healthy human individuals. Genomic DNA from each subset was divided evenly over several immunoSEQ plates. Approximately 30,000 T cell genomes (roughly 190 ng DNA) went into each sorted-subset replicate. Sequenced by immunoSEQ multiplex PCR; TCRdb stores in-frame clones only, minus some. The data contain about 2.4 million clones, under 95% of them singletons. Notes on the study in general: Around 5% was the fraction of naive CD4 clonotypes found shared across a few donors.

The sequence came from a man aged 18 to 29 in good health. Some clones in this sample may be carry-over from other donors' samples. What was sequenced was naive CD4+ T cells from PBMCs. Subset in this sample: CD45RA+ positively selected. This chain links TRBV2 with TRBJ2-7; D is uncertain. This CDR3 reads CASSEVNGDFYEQYF. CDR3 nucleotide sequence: TGTGCCAGCAGTGAAGTGAACGGAGACTTCTACGAGCAGTACTTC. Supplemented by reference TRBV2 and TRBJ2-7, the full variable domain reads EPEVTQTPSHQVTQMGQEVILRCVPISNHLYFYWYRQILGQKVEFLVSFYNNEISEKSEIFDDQFSVERPDGSNFTLKIRSTKLEDSAMYFCASSEVNGDFYEQYFGPGTRLTVT.